This T cell receptor (beta chain) was profiled in a study of identical twins listed by TCRdb under 2016. Regarding the study in general: To test whether fetal clonotypes persist, this study deep-sequenced TCR alpha and beta repertoires from monozygotic twins, from unrelated adults of various ages, and from cord blood. To rule out contamination, the twin experiments were replicated at different times with different library preparation protocols. Here is what the overall study found, with its caveats: Zero-insertion analyses could be partly confounded by invariant T cells such as MAIT and iNKT, though diverse VJ usage argued against such confounding for most clonotypes. Abundant cord blood beta clonotypes had fewer insertions, young adult naive repertoires showed a similar but weaker trend, and memory repertoires showed no such trend. Conclusions relied on cross-sectional statistical analysis, since the same donors could not be followed over many years. Out-of-frame TCR alpha sequences shared between twins showed an excess of low generation-probability sequences compared with coincidental sharing between unrelated individuals. In monozygotic twins, recombination models systematically underestimated out-of-frame TCR alpha sharing, but the models matched the sharing seen between unrelated individuals. Excess twin sharing in beta out-of-frame sequences was weaker because fewer shared sequences lowered the signal-to-noise ratio.

This clonotype showed up just a few times. The specificity of this receptor is unknown. Base quality data are lacking; no much larger clone is found one base away. Every donor was a healthy Caucasian. The twin cohort consisted of three pairs of female monozygotic twins, all aged about 18 to 29 years. The RNA used for TCR libraries was isolated from peripheral blood mononuclear cells. At the junction V is shortened by 6 bases and J by 8 bases; bases outside the gene matches: 3. Taken from the germline V gene, the CDR1 and CDR2 loops are ENHRY and SYGVKD. The CDR3 holds 12 amino acids from the cysteine to the phenylalanine. CDR3 DNA only is kept here, 36 bases in frame from base 1. The library was produced with 5' RACE. TCRdb lists the instrument as Illumina HiSeq 2000. Template switching added a universal primer binding site, and the final cDNA carried a unique molecular identifier that allowed TCR cDNA molecules to be counted accurately. Specific primers in the conserved constant-segment region were used to synthesize first-strand cDNA for the TCR alpha and beta chains. To control for contamination, every cDNA library carried two barcodes: a SMART-Mk sample barcode plus Illumina barcodes. TruSeq adapter sequences, together with Illumina sample barcodes, were added in two successive PCR steps. The TCR alpha and beta cDNA libraries were sequenced on the Illumina HiSeq platform using custom primers. The paper's data handling went like this. Unique molecular identifiers were extracted from raw reads with MiGEC, and CDR3 positions were determined with MiXCR. For each individual, recombination models were inferred using an EM algorithm with the repgenHMM and IGoR tools. Shared clonotypes were analyzed with the tcR package in R, and sharing was normalized by the product of cloneset sizes. To study raw recombination without the effects of thymic and clonal selection, out-of-frame nonproductive sequences were analyzed. The public reads were quality trimmed at Q25 with fastp and then assembled into clones with MiXCR by TCRdb, keeping productive beta chains. Each CDR3 protein gets just one entry, which takes the most common genes and DNA from the rows behind it. V and J calls and clone size were set by TCRdb, not the authors. This sample is represented by 650,000 to 800,000 distinct CDR3 sequences; over 8.5% of them were singletons. In total, the top ten clones hold 0.75% to 1% of the sample.

The sample was also reused in another study, on yellow fever vaccine responses in identical twins. The second source states: According to the authors, the vaccine-induced T cell response in identical twins seemed to be partly convergent and partly specific to each individual. Focusing on identical twins, the study followed the T cell clones that responded to the vaccine, and did so with precision.

The rearranged chain carries TRBV10-3 and TRBJ1-4, and TRBD1 matches 7 of the central bases. Sequences were obtained from PBMCs. The receptor comes from a woman between 18 and 29 years old in good health. The CDR3: CAISRDSEKLFF. The DNA reads TGTGCCATCAGCCGGGACAGCGAAAAACTGTTTTTT.